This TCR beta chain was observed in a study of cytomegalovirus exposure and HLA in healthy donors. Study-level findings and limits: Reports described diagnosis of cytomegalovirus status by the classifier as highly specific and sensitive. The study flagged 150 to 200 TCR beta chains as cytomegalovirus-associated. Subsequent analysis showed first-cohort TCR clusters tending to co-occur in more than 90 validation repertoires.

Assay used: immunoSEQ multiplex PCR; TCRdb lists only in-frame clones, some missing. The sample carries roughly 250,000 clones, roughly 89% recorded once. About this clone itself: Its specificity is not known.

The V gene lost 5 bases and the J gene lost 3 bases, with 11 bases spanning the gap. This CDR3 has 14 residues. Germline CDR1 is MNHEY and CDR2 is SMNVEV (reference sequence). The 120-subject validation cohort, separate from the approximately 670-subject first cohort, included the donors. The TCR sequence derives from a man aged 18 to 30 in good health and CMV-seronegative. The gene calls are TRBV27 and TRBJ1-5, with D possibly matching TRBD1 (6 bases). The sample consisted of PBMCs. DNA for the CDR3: TGTGCCAGCAGTACACAGGGTTACAATCAGCCCCAGCATTTT. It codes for CASSTQGYNQPQHF.